A selection of T cell receptor beta chains follows, all from one sample in a study of T-cell memory formation after mild COVID-19. TCRdb analysed the 5' RACE reads with MiXCR anew, one entry per CDR3 protein. The sample includes roughly 89,000 distinct CDR3 sequences, about an eighth seen only once; the top ten take about 26%. What was sequenced was PBMCs or a T cell subset sorted from them (not recorded which). The origin of the receptors is an adult woman who had mild COVID-19 (a few samples of this study predate the infection). Cell type and time point are not known. CDR3s include the opening cysteine and the closing phenylalanine or tryptophan. Each record gives: V gene, CDR3 protein.

v_call: TRBV7-9
cdr3_aa: CASSPIWTQSYNEQFF

v_call: TRBV20-1
cdr3_aa: CSARDPDLGEGDTEAFF

v_call: TRBV5-1
cdr3_aa: CASSPGTVEGNEQFF

v_call: TRBV7-9
cdr3_aa: CASSLDTQYPYEQYF

v_call: TRBV7-8
cdr3_aa: CASSPGTRGDDTQYF

v_call: TRBV7-9
cdr3_aa: CASSLAEARDKFF

v_call: TRBV7-8
cdr3_aa: CASSLETGAGELFF

v_call: TRBV20-1
cdr3_aa: CSARDWVGGLAKNIQYF

v_call: TRBV5-5
cdr3_aa: CASSLRDRENSYEQYF

v_call: TRBV7-9
cdr3_aa: CASSLWSGDEQYF

v_call: TRBV7-8
cdr3_aa: CASSPPTGVSYGYTF

v_call: TRBV29-1
cdr3_aa: CSVEDEGLPRNTEAFF

v_call: TRBV7-3
cdr3_aa: CASSPTGNTEAFF

v_call: TRBV19
cdr3_aa: CASSAGWTSLYEQYF

v_call: TRBV7-6
cdr3_aa: CASSLLPPGQQETQYF

v_call: TRBV24-1
cdr3_aa: CATSDLGGNSYNEQFF

v_call: TRBV12-3/TRBV12-4
cdr3_aa: CASSGLADYNEQFF

v_call: TRBV9
cdr3_aa: CASSLPRGGGPNQELFF

v_call: TRBV12-3/TRBV12-4
cdr3_aa: CASSGTSASTDTQYF

v_call: TRBV7-4
cdr3_aa: CASSSGTSGGPIGNEQFF

v_call: TRBV7-2
cdr3_aa: CASSPEVGTHSYNEQFF

v_call: TRBV9
cdr3_aa: CASSVGTINYEQYF

v_call: TRBV6-5
cdr3_aa: CASATWSQGLETQYF

v_call: TRBV5-1
cdr3_aa: CASSLGDREMEETQYF

v_call: TRBV5-1
cdr3_aa: CASSFFGRLPSYEQYF

v_call: TRBV7-9
cdr3_aa: CASSLGMQRLAGGVNEQFF